This T cell receptor (beta chain) was profiled in a study of T cell responses to AZD1222 COVID-19 vaccine (dated by TCRdb to the early 2020s). With respect to the entire study: TCR sequencing covered some 240 trial participants: 207 given two doses of AZD1222 and 26 given two doses of MenACWY control vaccine. Trial participants were enrolled by age into 18-55, 56-69 and 70-plus year subgroups, with roughly 160, 29 and 62 TCR-sequenced participants respectively.

Findings and caveats that apply to the study as a whole: The 56-69-year group was small, and its depth increase did not reach significance, likely because of low power. Nearly half of unique spike-specific TCRs reportedly recognized epitopes outside regions mutated in the B.1.351 and B.1.1.7 variants. Because no day 14 peak-response samples were available, the repertoires could be characterized only after the peak T cell response. Vaccine-associated CD4 TCRs spanned the whole spike protein, with dominant responses in regions 160-218 and 743-854. A significant rise in spike-specific TCR breadth and depth was observed after two AZD1222 doses relative to day 0 and relative to MenACWY recipients. Participants were mostly white British and included more females than males, and it was suggested by the authors that clonal diversity may have been underestimated. Only six AZD1222 recipients were SARS-CoV-2 seropositive at baseline, limiting conclusions about previously exposed vaccinees.

The CDR3 regions of human TCRbeta chains were analyzed by immunosequencing. In the source study's methods: Repertoire TCRs were checked for matches against a reference library of SARS-CoV-2-specific TCRs that had been generated using the MIRA antigen-specificity platform. Breadth was defined as the fraction of unique TCRs that were SARS-CoV-2-associated, and depth was defined as the fraction of total T cells that were SARS-CoV-2-associated. Using the MIRA data, each spike-specific TCR was mapped to the spike region that the TCR reacts to and placed in a CD4 or CD8 class. Log10-transformed breadth and depth values were compared by one-way ANOVA with Sidak's multiple comparisons tests. TCRdb stores this immuneACCESS table with in-frame sequences only. Part of the clones is absent; in the studies checked, under half of the shortfall reflects unresolved V genes, and no reason is known for the rest. D and trimming come from the DNA, and the V and J calls and clone size come from that table. For this sample the table gives 100,000 to 150,000 clones, of which approximately 94% were detected only once. Clones ranked in the top ten supply 5% of the sample.

Trimming removed 4 bases from V and 6 bases from J; the gene matches leave 1 base unexplained. The germline V gene yields SNHLY for CDR1 and FYNNEI for CDR2. Taken from cysteine to phenylalanine, the CDR3 has 14 residues. The kept DNA is CDR3 alone, 42 bases in frame from the first base. In this sample, this clone turned up once. Its antigen is currently not known. No much larger clonotype is one base removed from it; base qualities were not supplied. The time point label for this specimen denotes: about 28 days (+/-7) after the second vaccine dose. AZD1222 recipients whose second dose came at about 4 weeks and those whose second dose came at about 12 weeks were combined into one group, since spike-specific TCR depth and breadth did not differ between the two schedules. Vaccinee samples were obtained from the UK trials COV001 and COV002, which included a single-blind randomized controlled phase 2/3 trial of AZD1222 (ChAdOx1 nCoV-19) in healthy adults. Trial participant PBMC samples were collected at day 0 and day 28 after the second dose for TCRbeta chain sequencing.

The chain joins TRBV2 to TRBJ1-4, with 11 middle bases fitting TRBD1. Sample: peripheral blood, taken 28 days after the second AZD1222 dose. The clonotype originates from an adult who received the AZD1222 COVID-19 vaccine. The encoded CDR3 is CASSADRGHEKLFF. The nucleotide sequence is TGTGCCAGCAGTGCGGACAGGGGGCATGAAAAACTGTTTTTT.